A selection of T cell receptor beta chains follows, all from one sample in a study of Tregs in tolerant kidney transplant recipients. Sequencing used immunoSEQ multiplex PCR; TCRdb keeps in-frame clones, though not all of them. This sample has fewer than 55,000 clones; over 85% occur once, and the top ten carry about 16%. The sample here was CD8+ T cells from blood (PBMCs), taken 12 months after the transplant. The receptors stem from a human patient who received a combined kidney and bone marrow transplant. Some T cells could come from the graft donor. The CDR3 runs from the conserved cysteine through the conserved F or W. A D gene is named only where the DNA matches it firmly. Expanded clones get a size class; other rows say once, few or many, or leave the size out.

D gene	J gene	clone size	V gene	CDR3 DNA	CDR3 protein
TRBD2	TRBJ2-5	-	TRBV13	TGTGCCAGCTGTCAAGCGGGAGTGCGGGAGACCCAGTACTTC	CASCQAGVRETQYF
-	TRBJ2-5	-	TRBV11-2	TGTGCCAGCATTCAATCGCGGGATTTGAGGCCCCAAGAGACCCAGTACTTC	CASIQSRDLRPQETQYF
-	TRBJ2-3	-	TRBV9	TGTGCCAGCAGTGGGGGGTCTAGCACAGATACGCAGTATTTT	CASSGGSSTDTQYF
-	TRBJ1-1	-	TRBV19	TGTGCCACCTGTAGGGGCCCCCACCCGAACACTGAAGCTTTCTTT	CATCRGPHPNTEAFF
-	TRBJ1-1	-	TRBV13	TGTGCCAGCAGCTTAGGCAGGATGAGGGGGGCTTTCTTT	CASSLGRMRGAFF
TRBD1	TRBJ2-7	-	TRBV7-3	TGTGCCAGCAGCTTAACCCCGACAGGGACCTACGAGCAGTACTTC	CASSLTPTGTYEQYF
-	TRBJ2-3	few	TRBV9	TGTGCCAGCAGCGTTAGCGGCGGCCCAGATACGCAGTATTTT	CASSVSGGPDTQYF
-	TRBJ2-6	-	TRBV27	TGTGCCAGCAGTTTGGGCAGGGTCTCCGGGGCCAACGTCCTGACTTTC	CASSLGRVSGANVLTF
TRBD2	TRBJ2-1	-	TRBV9	TGTGCCAGCAGCACACTAGCGGGGGGGCCCAATGAGCAGTTCTTC	CASSTLAGGPNEQFF
TRBD2	TRBJ2-1	-	TRBV5-1	TGCGCCAGCAACCTAGCGGGGGCCTACAATGAGCAGTTCTTC	CASNLAGAYNEQFF
-	TRBJ2-7	-	TRBV13	TGTGCCAGCAGCTTCTCCCCCTACGAGCAGTACTTC	CASSFSPYEQYF
-	TRBJ2-7	-	TRBV27	TGTGCCAGCAGTCAGGGCGGAGGGCACGAGCAGTACTTC	CASSQGGGHEQYF
-	TRBJ2-7	-	TRBV9	TGTGCCGGCAGCCCTAGGACAAGTTTCGAGCAGTACTTC	CAGSPRTSFEQYF
-	TRBJ1-2	once	TRBV15	TGTGCCACCAGCGGCCGGGGTTCCGCTGGCTACACCTTC	CATSGRGSAGYTF
-	TRBJ2-1	-	TRBV27	TGTGCCAGCAGTTTATGGGGCGCAGAGCAGTTCTTC	CASSLWGAEQFF
TRBD1	TRBJ2-3	-	TRBV27	TGTGCCAGCAGTTTCCTTCACTCGGACAGGGGATACACAGATACGCAGTATTTT	CASSFLHSDRGYTDTQYF
TRBD2	TRBJ2-4	-	TRBV13	TGTGCCAGCAGCTCCGCGGGGGACCGAAACATTCAGTACTTC	CASSSAGDRNIQYF
-	TRBJ1-2	-	TRBV5-6	TGTGCCAGCAGCTGGGGACACCCTCAGGGCGGCTACACCTTC	CASSWGHPQGGYTF
-	TRBJ1-1	-	TRBV30	TGTGCCTGGACCTACGCCCTGAACACTGAAGCTTTCTTT	CAWTYALNTEAFF
TRBD1	TRBJ1-3	-	TRBV7-9	TGTGCCAGTGCCGACCCGAAATCTGGACAGGGATACACCATATATTTT	CASADPKSGQGYTIYF
-	TRBJ2-7	-	TRBV4-1	TGCGCCAGCAGCCAAGAGGCGGGACGGAACTACGAGCAGTACTTC	CASSQEAGRNYEQYF
-	TRBJ2-7	once	TRBV6-5	TGTGCCAGCAGTTACTCGATAAGCGAGGAGCAGTACTTC	CASSYSISEEQYF
TRBD1	TRBJ2-7	-	TRBV4-1	TGCGCCAGCAGTCATACAGGGGTGGCCTACGAGCAGTACTTC	CASSHTGVAYEQYF
-	TRBJ2-1	-	TRBV5-4	TGTGCCAGCAGCTTGCTTGCAGGGTCCTACAATGAGCAGTTCTTC	CASSLLAGSYNEQFF
-	TRBJ1-2	-	TRBV15	TGTGCCACCAGCCCAACAGGAAACTATGGCTACACCTTC	CATSPTGNYGYTF
-	TRBJ1-4	-	TRBV19	TGTGCCAGTAGTACGCCGTTGGGACTAAATGAAAAACTGTTTTTT	CASSTPLGLNEKLFF
-	TRBJ1-1	-	TRBV19	TGTGCCAGTAGTTACTCCAATGCTTTGAACACTGAAGCTTTCTTT	CASSYSNALNTEAFF
-	TRBJ1-5	-	TRBV6-5	TGTGCCAGCCAAGTGTCGGTCAATCAGCCCCAGCATTTT	CASQVSVNQPQHF
TRBD2	TRBJ2-1	-	TRBV7-8	TGTGCCAGCAGCTTCCACTCCGGGACTAAGGTCCGGAATGAGCAGTTCTTC	CASSFHSGTKVRNEQFF
TRBD2	TRBJ2-1	-	TRBV7-3	TGTGCCAGCGGCATCACTAGCGGTCTCAATGAGCAGTTCTTC	CASGITSGLNEQFF
-	TRBJ1-2	once	TRBV6-6	TGTGCCAGCACTCTTGGACAAGAAATCATCCTTTGGGGCTACACCTTC	CASTLGQEIILWGYTF
TRBD1	TRBJ2-7	-	TRBV5-6	TGTGCCAGCAGCCCTAAATCGGGACAGGGGTTCTCCTACGAGCAGTACTTC	CASSPKSGQGFSYEQYF
-	TRBJ2-1	-	TRBV30	TGTGCCTGGGCAGGGGCCGACTACAATGAGCAGTTCTTC	CAWAGADYNEQFF
-	TRBJ1-5	-	TRBV6-1	TGTGCCAGCAGTGAAGCAAGGGGATTCAATCAGCCCCAGCATTTT	CASSEARGFNQPQHF
TRBD1	TRBJ1-6	-	TRBV4-3	TGCGCCAGCAGCTCTACAGGGGTGGCTTCACCCCTCCACTTT	CASSSTGVASPLHF
TRBD2	TRBJ2-1	-	TRBV9	TGTGCCAGCAGCCGTTTTAGCGGGAGGTCCTATGAGCAGTTCTTC	CASSRFSGRSYEQFF
TRBD2	TRBJ2-1	-	TRBV9	TGTGCCAGCAGCGTTGCGACACGGACTAGTGGGGTTTTCTACAATGAGCAGTTCTTC	CASSVATRTSGVFYNEQFF
-	TRBJ2-1	-	TRBV5-5	TGTGCCAGCAGCTTGTTTGGCGGTTCTCATGAGCAGTTCTTC	CASSLFGGSHEQFF
TRBD1	TRBJ1-1	-	TRBV6-5	TGTGCCAGCAGTTACAGGGGGCTTCTGGGCACTGAAGCTTTCTTT	CASSYRGLLGTEAFF
TRBD2	TRBJ2-5	once	TRBV15	TGTGCCACCAGCAGGGGGGGGTTCCAAGAGACCCAGTACTTC	CATSRGGFQETQYF
-	TRBJ1-1	few	TRBV6-9	TGTGCCAGCAGTTCCGGGGGACTCAACACTGAAGCTTTCTTT	CASSSGGLNTEAFF
TRBD1	TRBJ2-3	-	TRBV11-3	TGTGCCAGCAGCCTCAGGGGGTACCCCACAGATACGCAGTATTTT	CASSLRGYPTDTQYF
TRBD2	TRBJ2-1	-	TRBV9	TGTGCCAGCAGTCCGACTAGCGGGAGGTCCTACAATGAGCAGTTCTTC	CASSPTSGRSYNEQFF
TRBD2	TRBJ2-3	-	TRBV27	TGTGCCAGCAGTCCGAGCGGGGGGGCCCGCACAGATACGCAGTATTTT	CASSPSGGARTDTQYF
TRBD1	TRBJ1-2	-	TRBV27	TGTGCCAGCAGTTTTTCGGGACAGACGTATGGCTACACCTTC	CASSFSGQTYGYTF
-	TRBJ2-3	-	TRBV7-9	TGTGCCAGCAGCTCAGAGGGGGCAGATACGCAGTATTTT	CASSSEGADTQYF
-	TRBJ2-7	-	TRBV2	TGTGCCAGCAGGGGCGGGGAGCAGTACTTC	CASRGGEQYF
-	TRBJ1-4	-	TRBV4-1	TGCGCCAGCATAGGCGGTCGGAGTGAAAAACTGTTTTTT	CASIGGRSEKLFF
-	TRBJ1-1	-	TRBV30	TGTGCCTGGAGTGTACGGGGGATCGGCACTGAAGCTTTCTTT	CAWSVRGIGTEAFF
TRBD1	TRBJ2-3	-	TRBV5-4	TGTGCCAGCAGCTCCGCTTTAATGGGACAGGGGAACACAGATACGCAGTATTTT	CASSSALMGQGNTDTQYF
-	TRBJ2-6	-	TRBV6-5	TGTGCCAGCAATTCGGGGGCTGGGGCCAACGTCCTGACTTTC	CASNSGAGANVLTF
-	TRBJ2-7	-	TRBV5-4	TGTGCCAGCAGCTTAAGGGGGATATCCTACGAGCAGTACTTC	CASSLRGISYEQYF
-	TRBJ1-2	-	TRBV30	TGTGCCTGGAGTGGTGGTCGGGGGGAAGGCTACACCTTC	CAWSGGRGEGYTF